This is a list of T cell receptor beta chains from one sample in a study of radiation and T cells in renal cell carcinoma. Libraries were prepared by immunoSEQ multiplex PCR; TCRdb keeps only in-frame clonotypes and omits some of them. The data show some 81,000 clones, with about 89% seen just once and around 6% held by the top ten. The sample consisted of blood, taken from a patient whose treatment included radiotherapy and nephrectomy. The receptors come from a woman in her 70s with renal cell carcinoma. Each CDR3 is given with its conserved first and last residue. A D gene is named only where the DNA matches it firmly. Clone size, where shown, is once, few, many, or a class for clones that have expanded.

D gene,J gene,clone size,V gene,CDR3 protein,CDR3 DNA
NA,TRBJ1-1,NA,TRBV7-8,CASSSRRTVNTEAFF,TGTGCCAGCAGCTCCCGCCGGACGGTTAACACTGAAGCTTTCTTT
NA,TRBJ2-2,NA,TRBV28,CASSWDGNTGELFF,TGTGCCAGCAGTTGGGACGGAAACACCGGGGAGCTGTTTTTT
TRBD1,TRBJ1-4,NA,TRBV7-9,CASSDRVETNEKLFF,TGTGCCAGCAGCGACAGGGTGGAGACTAATGAAAAACTGTTTTTT
TRBD1,TRBJ2-2,NA,TRBV4-3,CASSLRTGGTGELFF,TGCGCCAGCAGCCTACGGACAGGGGGCACCGGGGAGCTGTTTTTT
NA,TRBJ1-2,NA,TRBV7-8,CASSRSRSNYGYTF,TGTGCCAGCAGCCGTTCCCGAAGTAACTATGGCTACACCTTC
NA,TRBJ2-7,NA,TRBV6-6,CASSYSTAYSYEQYF,TGTGCCAGCAGTTACTCGACAGCCTACTCCTACGAGCAGTACTTC
NA,TRBJ2-7,NA,TRBV2,CASSKRRLSYEQYF,TGTGCCAGCAGCAAGAGACGGTTATCCTACGAGCAGTACTTC
NA,TRBJ2-5,NA,TRBV5-1,CASSPELTETQYF,TGCGCCAGCAGCCCGGAGCTAACGGAGACCCAGTACTTC
NA,TRBJ1-5,NA,TRBV29-1,CSVGTVDNQPQHF,TGCAGCGTCGGGACGGTCGACAATCAGCCCCAGCATTTT
NA,TRBJ2-5,NA,TRBV5-5,CASSPDGVETQYF,TGTGCCAGCAGCCCGGATGGGGTAGAGACCCAGTACTTC
TRBD2,TRBJ2-5,NA,TRBV5-1,CASSWISSGDGTQYF,TGCGCCAGCAGCTGGATTTCTAGCGGAGATGGGACCCAGTACTTC
TRBD2,TRBJ2-3,NA,TRBV7-2,CASGKDKRGGTDTQYF,TGTGCCAGCGGTAAAGATAAGCGGGGGGGCACAGATACGCAGTATTTT
NA,TRBJ1-1,NA,TRBV7-6,CASSSGTQIMNTEAFF,TGTGCCAGCAGCTCGGGGACCCAAATCATGAACACTGAAGCTTTCTTT
NA,TRBJ1-5,NA,TRBV18,CASSPADNQPQHF,TGTGCCAGCTCACCGGCAGACAATCAGCCCCAGCATTTT
NA,TRBJ1-6,NA,TRBV9,CASSGTLNSPLHF,TGTGCCAGCAGCGGGACACTCAATTCACCCCTCCACTTT
NA,TRBJ2-3,NA,TRBV2,CASSVEGDTQYF,TGTGCCAGCAGTGTGGAGGGAGATACGCAGTATTTT
TRBD2,TRBJ2-1,NA,TRBV9,CASSAGTSGGYNEQFF,TGTGCCAGCAGCGCTGGGACTAGCGGGGGGTACAATGAGCAGTTCTTC
NA,TRBJ1-5,NA,TRBV5-1,CASSLGSGKSNQPQHF,TGCGCCAGCAGCTTGGGTTCAGGGAAGAGCAATCAGCCCCAGCATTTT
TRBD1,TRBJ1-2,once,TRBV5-4,CASTLTGLGWGYTF,TGTGCCAGCACCCTGACAGGGCTCGGTTGGGGCTACACCTTC
NA,TRBJ2-5,NA,TRBV5-1,CASSLNPFGETQYF,TGCGCCAGCAGCTTGAACCCGTTTGGGGAGACCCAGTACTTC
NA,TRBJ1-6,NA,TRBV6-1,CASSESWGQGNSPLHF,TGTGCCAGCAGTGAGTCTTGGGGCCAGGGTAATTCACCCCTCCACTTT
TRBD1,TRBJ2-1,once,TRBV6-5,CASSYSGQANNEQFF,TGTGCCAGCAGTTACTCGGGACAGGCCAACAATGAGCAGTTCTTC
TRBD2,TRBJ2-2,few,TRBV7-9,CASSLSLADTGELFF,TGTGCCAGCAGCTTAAGCCTAGCGGACACCGGGGAGCTGTTTTTT
NA,TRBJ2-5,NA,TRBV5-5,CASSLAQGFGETQYF,TGTGCCAGCAGCTTGGCCCAGGGGTTCGGAGAGACCCAGTACTTC
NA,TRBJ2-7,once,TRBV27,CASSLSIPTYEQYF,TGTGCCAGCAGTTTATCGATCCCCACCTACGAGCAGTACTTC
NA,TRBJ1-1,NA,TRBV4-2,CASSPRQVGDTEAFF,TGTGCCAGCAGCCCCCGACAGGTCGGGGACACTGAAGCTTTCTTT
NA,TRBJ2-7,once,TRBV5-1,CASSLRGYEQYF,TGCGCCAGCAGCCTGAGGGGCTACGAGCAGTACTTC
NA,TRBJ1-6,NA,TRBV30,CAWSAYILEGTPYNSPLHF,TGTGCCTGGAGTGCATATATATTAGAGGGAACTCCCTATAATTCACCCCTCCACTTT